One sample yielded the 29 T cell receptor beta chains listed below, sequenced in a study of blood T cells in healthy people across ages. Combining a sample-barcoded 5' primer with a J-beta primer mix, a second PCR ran for roughly 6 to 12 cycles. TCRdb processed the 5' RACE reads anew with MiXCR; each CDR3 protein has one entry. The sample includes over a million distinct CDR3 sequences, roughly 60% seen only once; the top ten take more than 6%. Sequencing input: blood. The receptors derive from a man aged 18 to 29 in good health.

Only a few counts were recorded for this clonotype. The V gene is TRBV12-3 or TRBV12-4, the J gene TRBJ2-5, with 10 nucleotides matching TRBD2. The CDR3 covers 18 residues. V was pared by 7 bases and J by 1 base, with 15 bases of the junction left unmatched. The CDR3 region has the DNA TGTGCCAGCAATAGAGGGTTAGCGGGAGGCCTTTTCCAAGAGACCCAGTACTTC. Translating gives CASNRGLAGGLFQETQYF.

This rearrangement joins TRBV5-6 to TRBJ1-2; TRBD1 is a possible D gene (6 bases). Trimming pared 8 bases from V and 3 bases from J, leaving 23 bases between. This CDR3 is 16 amino acids long. Germline V gene lookup returns CDR1 SGHDT and CDR2 YYEEEE. CDR3 sequence (DNA): TGTGCCAGGCTCCGGGACACAAACGTTTTGGACTATGGCTACACCTTC. It translates to CARLRDTNVLDYGYTF. Supplemented by reference TRBV5-6 and TRBJ1-2, the full variable domain reads DAGVTQSPTHLIKTRGQQVTLRCSPKSGHDTVSWYQQALGQGPQFIFQYYEEEERQRGNFPDRFSGHQFPNYSSELNVNALLLGDSALYLCARLRDTNVLDYGYTFGSGTRLTVV.

The V gene is TRBV9, the J gene TRBJ2-3; D call uncertain. Per germline, CDR1 SGDLS and CDR2 YYNGEE. This CDR3 is 15 amino acids long. Between the trimmed V and J ends, which lost 0 bases and 2 bases, there was a span of 10 bases. The CDR3 bases are TGTGCCAGCAGCGTAGCTCCGCAGCCCACAGATACGCAGTATTTT. Residues: CASSVAPQPTDTQYF. The complete variable domain, with remaining parts taken from reference TRBV9 and TRBJ2-3, reads DSGVTQTPKHLITATGQRVTLRCSPRSGDLSVYWYQQSLDQGLQFLIQYYNGEERAKGNILERFSAQQFPDLHSELNLSSLELGDSALYFCASSVAPQPTDTQYFGPGTRLTVL.

This clonotype was counted only a few times. This chain joins TRBV11-2 and TRBJ1-1, with D unresolved. This CDR3 spans 15 amino acids. Trimming took 3 bases from V and 0 from J, leaving 11 bases between them. Germline CDR1 reads SGHAT; CDR2 reads FQNNGV. The CDR3 is CASSFPANMNTEAFF. CDR3 coding DNA: TGTGCCAGCAGCTTTCCGGCAAACATGAACACTGAAGCTTTCTTT.

This clonotype occurred once. The chain joins TRBV14 to TRBJ2-7; D not certain. The CDR3 runs to 14 residues. Germline V lookup: CDR1 SGHDN, CDR2 FVKESK. V lost 11 bases and J 6 bases, leaving 23 bases between the germline ends. The CDR3 spells CASAPRLRATEQYF. In DNA, the CDR3 is TGTGCCTCAGCCCCCCGCCTCCGGGCCACCGAGCAGTACTTC. Full variable domain (missing parts from reference TRBV14 and TRBJ2-7): EAGVTQFPSHSVIEKGQTVTLRCDPISGHDNLYWYRRVMGKEIKFLLHFVKESKQDESGMPNNRFLAERTGGTYSTLKVQPAELEDSGVYFCASAPRLRATEQYFGPGTRLTVT.

The chain has TRBV2 and TRBJ2-1, with D possibly called TRBD1 or TRBD2 (6 bases each). The CDR3 is 13 amino acids. Germline CDR1 reads SNHLY; CDR2 reads FYNNEI. V was pared by 4 bases and J by 6 bases, with 10 bases between. CDR3 nucleotides: TGTGCCAGCAGTGTCGGGGGCCTCAATGAGCAGTTCTTC. Translation: CASSVGGLNEQFF.

This clonotype turned up a few times. The rearrangement uses TRBV10-3 and TRBJ2-7; D gene unclear. With 0 bases removed from V and 6 bases from J, the gap between germline ends came to 9 bases. Germline V gene data show CDR1 as ENHRY and CDR2 as SYGVKD. The CDR3 covers 13 residues. CDR3 sequence reads: CAISESNPGEQYF. CDR3 nucleotide sequence: TGTGCCATCAGTGAGTCAAATCCGGGCGAGCAGTACTTC.

The V call is TRBV6-5, the J call TRBJ1-6, with D unresolved. V was trimmed by 0 bases and J by 8 bases, leaving 11 bases between them. Per the germline V gene, CDR1 is MNHEY and CDR2 is SVGAGI. The CDR3 has 15 residues. CDR3 in amino acids: CASSYSSTVDSPLHF. The CDR3 DNA reads TGTGCCAGCAGTTACTCGTCTACCGTTGATTCACCCCTCCACTTT.

The rearrangement links TRBV7-9 to TRBJ1-1, with D possibly matching TRBD1 (6 bases). The CDR3 totals 15 residues. V was clipped by 1 base and J by 3 bases, with 12 bases between them. CDR1 is SEHNR and CDR2 is FQNEAQ in the germline V gene (reference sequence). In DNA form, the CDR3 reads TGTGCCAGCAGCTTAGTGGGGGGCGAGGACACTGAAGCTTTCTTT. This gives the protein CASSLVGGEDTEAFF.

V is TRBV6-5 and J is TRBJ2-1; 7 bases align to TRBD2. V lost 0 bases to trimming and J lost 7 bases; unmatched junction nucleotides: 18. This CDR3 region has 19 residues. The germline gives CDR1 MNHEY, CDR2 SVGAGI. CDR3 sequence reads: CASSYSLLRGWGGGNEQFF. CDR3 nucleotides: TGTGCCAGCAGTTACTCGCTTCTCCGCGGTTGGGGGGGAGGGAATGAGCAGTTCTTC.

The rearrangement joins TRBV5-1 to TRBJ2-5; the D gene is possibly TRBD2 (6 bases). Trimming removed 6 bases at V and 1 base at J, with 16 bases between. Looked up from germline, CDR1 is SGHRS and CDR2 is YFSETQ. The CDR3 consists of 15 residues. CDR3 sequence (DNA): TGCGCCAGCAAAATTCTCTTAGCGGCCCAAGAGACCCAGTACTTC. Translated, it gives CASKILLAAQETQYF.

The count of this clonotype is one. The V and J genes are TRBV28 and TRBJ2-3, with 8 bases aligning to TRBD1. Looked up from germline, CDR1 is MDHEN and CDR2 is SYDVKM. The CDR3 extends over 14 amino acids. Germline trimming cut 6 bases from V and 5 bases from J; bases unmatched to any gene: 7. In nucleotides, the CDR3 is TGTGCCAGCAGCCGGATCAGGGGGCGAGATACGCAGTATTTT. It translates to CASSRIRGRDTQYF.

This chain connects TRBV28 to TRBJ2-6; 8 bases are shared with TRBD1. Germline trimming cut 5 bases from V and 3 bases from J; bases unmatched to any gene: 9. Germline CDR1 and CDR2: MDHEN and SYDVKM. The CDR3 is 17 residues long. The CDR3 loop is CASSPPDRVGGANVLTF. The CDR3 DNA follows: TGTGCCAGCAGTCCCCCGGACAGGGTTGGTGGGGCCAACGTCCTGACTTTC.

This clonotype was seen a handful of times. The chain has TRBV29-1 and TRBJ2-7; a possible D gene is TRBD1 (5 bases). CDR3 length: 11 amino acids. Deletions cut 7 bases from V and 2 bases from J, with 9 bases between. In germline, CDR1 is SQVTM, CDR2 ANQGSEA. The CDR3 DNA follows: TGCAGCGCAGAACAGGCCTACGAGCAGTACTTC. This gives the protein CSAEQAYEQYF.

The chain has TRBV27 and TRBJ2-7, with TRBD1 identical over 10 bases. J gave up 3 bases and V 5 bases, and 13 bases lay outside the gene matches. Germline values: CDR1 MNHEY, CDR2 SMNVEV (reference sequence). CDR3 length: 17 amino acids. CDR3 amino acids: CASSPLRLRDRGYEQYF. In DNA form, the CDR3 reads TGTGCCAGCAGTCCTCTACGCCTCCGGGACAGGGGCTACGAGCAGTACTTC.

This chain links TRBV6-6 with TRBJ1-5; 8 bases match TRBD1. The germline V gene has CDR1 MNHNY and CDR2 SVGAGI (reference sequence). The CDR3 contains 15 residues. The junction had 11 bases not matched to a gene; V was cut back by 6 bases and J by 7 bases. The CDR3 DNA reads as TGTGCCAGCAGCCCCTTACGGACAGGGATCCAGCCCCAGCATTTT. This translates into CASSPLRTGIQPQHF.

The V call is TRBV6-5, the J call TRBJ1-4; D ambiguous. CDR1 is MNHEY, CDR2 SVGAGI, per germline. V was shortened by 5 bases and J by 8 bases, with 9 bases between the two germline ends. The CDR3 is 12 residues long. CDR3 loop: CASSNKVEKLFF. The DNA of the CDR3 is TGTGCCAGCAGTAATAAGGTGGAAAAACTGTTTTTT.

The rearrangement joins TRBV6-2 or TRBV6-3 to TRBJ1-2; D gene unclear. This CDR3 is 13 amino acids long. V dropped 6 bases and J dropped 6 bases, with 14 bases sitting between them. Germline CDR1 and CDR2: MNHEY and SVGEGT. The CDR3 region is CASREDANDGYTF. As DNA, the CDR3 is TGTGCCAGCAGGGAGGACGCAAACGATGGCTACACCTTC.

This clonotype appeared a few times. An end of the junction differs from the germline gene, which may be a read error. The V gene is TRBV12-3 or TRBV12-4, the J gene TRBJ2-5, with unresolved D. The CDR3 is 12 residues long. The CDR3, as DNA: TGCGCCAGCAGCCAAGGCGTAGAGACCCAGTACTTC. Translating it yields CASSQGVETQYF.

The rearrangement uses TRBV12-3 or TRBV12-4 and TRBJ2-1, with 8 bases identical to TRBD2. This CDR3 region has 17 residues. The V segment lost 0 bases and the J segment 2 bases; nucleotides outside the gene matches: 6. For the CDR3, the DNA is TGTGCCAGCAGTTTAGCGCTTGGGACTAGTCCCTACAATGAGCAGTTCTTC. Translated, it gives CASSLALGTSPYNEQFF.

This chain connects TRBV5-1 to TRBJ2-1, with D possibly being TRBD2 (5 bases). From germline, CDR1 is SGHRS and CDR2 YFSETQ. The CDR3 runs 15 residues. Trimming removed 0 bases at V and 0 bases at J, with 7 bases between. CDR3 sequence: CASSLESGSYNEQFF. Written as DNA, the CDR3 is TGCGCCAGCAGCTTGGAGAGCGGCTCCTACAATGAGCAGTTCTTC.

V is TRBV2 and J is TRBJ2-7, with D possibly TRBD2 on 5 matching bases. The J call is doubtful: the DNA matches TRBJ2-5 better. Germline lookup yields CDR1 SNHLY and CDR2 FYNNEI. The CDR3 is 13 amino acids. As DNA, the CDR3 is TGTGCCACCCAACGGCCCCAGCGGGAGACCCAGTACTTC. It translates to CATQRPQRETQYF.

The chain recombines TRBV9 with TRBJ1-2, with D possibly being TRBD1 (5 bases). Germline lookup yields CDR1 SGDLS and CDR2 YYNGEE. The ends were cut back, 4 bases at V and 2 bases at J, with 15 bases in the middle. This CDR3 has 15 amino acids. CDR3 residues: CASSPGRGLNYGYTF. CDR3 nucleotide sequence: TGTGCCAGCAGCCCCGGACGGGGACTAAACTATGGCTACACCTTC.

The rearrangement links TRBV12-3 or TRBV12-4 to TRBJ1-2, with D possibly being TRBD1 (5 bases). This CDR3 region has 15 residues. V lost 10 bases and J lost 6, with 24 bases in between. The CDR3 region is CANSPTAGFDDGYTF. In nucleotides, the CDR3 is TGTGCCAACAGCCCTACAGCAGGGTTCGACGATGGCTACACCTTC.

The J gene is TRBJ2-5, the V gene TRBV4-2, with D hard to call. CDR1 and CDR2 from the germline V gene are LGHNA and YNFKEQ. V lost 0 bases and J 2 bases, leaving 7 bases between the germline ends. The CDR3 is made up of 14 amino acids. The CDR3 DNA reads as TGTGCCAGCAGCCAAGAAAACAGACAAGAGACCCAGTACTTC. This gives the protein CASSQENRQETQYF.

This chain connects TRBV7-9 to TRBJ2-3, with a tentative D call TRBD2 (5 bases). This CDR3 has 14 residues. Trimming pared 5 bases from V and 2 bases from J, leaving 11 bases between. The germline V gene encodes CDR1 SEHNR and CDR2 FQNEAQ (reference sequence). CDR3 in amino acids: CASSPAEVTDTQYF. The CDR3 DNA sequence: TGTGCCAGCAGCCCAGCGGAGGTCACAGATACGCAGTATTTT.

V gene TRBV3-1 combines with J gene TRBJ2-7, with D tentatively TRBD1 (6 bases). The CDR3 runs 13 residues. Between the trimmed V and J ends, which lost 3 bases and 6 bases, there was a span of 12 bases. CDR1 LGHDT and CDR2 YNNKEL come from the germline V gene (reference sequence). The CDR3 DNA reads as TGTGCCAGCAGCCAGAGGGGGTCGGGCGAGCAGTACTTC. It is translated as CASSQRGSGEQYF.

This rearrangement joins TRBV6-5 to TRBJ2-1; D is perhaps TRBD2 (5 bases). Germline CDR1 MNHEY, CDR2 SVGAGI. This CDR3 spans 15 amino acids. Trimming left V 6 bases short and J 2 bases short, with 14 bases between. The CDR3 DNA reads TGTGCCAGCAGATCTTTTGGCGGGCCCTACAATGAGCAGTTCTTC. It translates to CASRSFGGPYNEQFF.

The V call is TRBV20-1, the J call TRBJ2-1, with 13 bases identical to TRBD2. Trimming cost V 6 bases and J 10 bases; bases outside gene matches: 9. CDR1 is DFQATT and CDR2 is SNEGSKA in the germline V gene (reference sequence). This CDR3 spans 14 amino acids. The CDR3 DNA follows: TGCAGTGCCCAACTAGCGGGAGGGCTCAGGGAGCAGTTCTTC. Translation: CSAQLAGGLREQFF.